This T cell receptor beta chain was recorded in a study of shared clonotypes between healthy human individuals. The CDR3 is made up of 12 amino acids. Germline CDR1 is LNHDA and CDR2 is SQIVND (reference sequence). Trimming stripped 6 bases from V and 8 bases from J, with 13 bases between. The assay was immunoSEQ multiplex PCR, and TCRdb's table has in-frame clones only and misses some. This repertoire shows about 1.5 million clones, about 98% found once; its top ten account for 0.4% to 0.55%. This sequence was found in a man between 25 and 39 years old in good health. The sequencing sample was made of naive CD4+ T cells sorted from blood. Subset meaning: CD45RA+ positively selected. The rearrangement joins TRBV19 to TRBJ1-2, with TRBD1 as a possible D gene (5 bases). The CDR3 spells CASRTDSPGYTF. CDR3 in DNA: TGTGCCAGTAGAACCGACAGCCCCGGCTACACCTTC.